The rows below give T cell receptor beta chains drawn from one sample of a study of T-cell reconstitution after alpha-beta-depleted transplantation in children. A single record per CDR3 protein comes from TCRdb applying MiXCR to the PCR reads. The repertoire holds about 1,000,000 distinct CDR3 sequences, less than 30% seen once, with roughly 31% in the top ten. The starting material was PBMCs, mostly from graft donor cells, obtained 360 days after TCRalphabeta/CD19-depleted stem cell transplant. The source of these receptors is a boy younger than two who had a stem cell transplant for SCID, so the T cells may come from the graft donor. Each CDR3 is given with its conserved first and last residue. Fields, in order: CDR3 length, clone size, D gene, J gene, V gene, CDR3 protein, CDR3 DNA. The D gene is left open where the match is weak. Clone size is shown for a subset of rows, as once, few, many or a class of expanded clone.

15 | - | TRBD2 | TRBJ2-1 | TRBV6-2/TRBV6-3 | CASRIAGGPVNEQFF | TGTGCCAGTCGGATAGCGGGGGGGCCGGTCAATGAGCAGTTCTTC
15 | - | - | TRBJ1-1 | TRBV20-1 | CSARVSGTENTEAFF | TGCAGTGCTAGAGTATCCGGGACGGAGAACACTGAAGCTTTCTTT
14 | few | TRBD1 | TRBJ2-7 | TRBV11-2 | CASSRQGRKGEQYF | TGTGCCAGCAGCAGACAGGGAAGAAAGGGCGAGCAGTACTTC
14 | - | TRBD1 | TRBJ1-1 | TRBV28 | CASSSNRGYTEAFF | TGTGCCAGCAGTTCCAACAGGGGGTACACTGAAGCTTTCTTT
16 | - | - | TRBJ2-3 | TRBV7-9 | CASSFLLASSTDTQYF | TGTGCCAGCAGCTTCTTGCTAGCGTCTAGCACAGATACGCAGTATTTT
14 | - | - | TRBJ2-7 | TRBV21-1 | CASSPVAQGREQYF | TGTGCCAGCAGCCCCGTCGCACAGGGACGGGAGCAGTACTTC
17 | - | - | TRBJ2-6 | TRBV5-1 | CASSSEPTLSGANVLTF | TGCGCCAGCAGCTCGGAGCCAACACTCTCTGGGGCCAACGTCCTGACTTTC
16 | - | - | TRBJ2-2 | TRBV14 | CASSPLSYANTGELFF | TGTGCCAGCAGCCCCCTATCTTACGCGAACACCGGGGAGCTGTTTTTT
13 | many | - | TRBJ2-3 | TRBV6-1 | CASSRGDTDTQYF | TGTGCCAGCAGTCGAGGGGACACAGATACGCAGTATTTT
16 | - | TRBD2 | TRBJ2-3 | TRBV20-1 | CSARGAGRGRTDTQYF | TGCAGTGCTAGGGGCGCCGGGAGGGGAAGAACAGATACGCAGTATTTT
15 | - | - | TRBJ2-2 | TRBV5-1 | CASSWATANTGELFF | TGCGCCAGCAGCTGGGCAACTGCGAACACCGGGGAGCTGTTTTTT
19 | - | - | TRBJ1-6 | TRBV15 | CATRGFSGNSVGLNSPLHF | TGTGCCACCAGAGGATTTAGTGGTAACTCCGTTGGTCTTAATTCACCCCTCCACTTT
15 | few | TRBD1 | TRBJ1-4 | TRBV24-1 | CATSDPGTGGEKLFF | TGTGCCACCAGTGATCCCGGGACAGGGGGTGAAAAACTGTTTTTT
16 | few | - | TRBJ1-1 | TRBV12-3/TRBV12-4 | CASSPHRRTLNTEAFF | TGTGCCAGCAGTCCTCACCGGCGTACCTTGAACACTGAAGCTTTCTTT
15 | - | - | TRBJ1-4 | TRBV7-6 | CASSLAGSSYEKLFF | TGTGCCAGCAGCTTAGCGGGGAGCAGTTATGAAAAACTGTTTTTT
17 | - | TRBD1 | TRBJ1-4 | TRBV15 | CATSRGGQARANEKLFF | TGTGCCACCAGCAGAGGCGGACAGGCTCGGGCTAATGAAAAACTGTTTTTT
19 | - | TRBD2 | TRBJ2-3 | TRBV11-2 | CASSPPPQGSGGNTDTQYF | TGTGCCAGCAGCCCTCCCCCTCAGGGGAGCGGGGGCAACACAGATACGCAGTATTTT
19 | few | TRBD2 | TRBJ2-1 | TRBV5-1 | CASRKSGLAGGSSYNEQFF | TGCGCCAGCAGAAAAAGTGGTCTAGCGGGGGGGAGCTCCTACAATGAGCAGTTCTTC
13 | - | TRBD1 | TRBJ1-2 | TRBV15 | CATSRAGTVLYTF | TGTGCCACCAGCAGAGCTGGGACAGTCCTCTACACCTTC
13 | - | - | TRBJ2-1 | TRBV2 | CASSDDRGNEQFF | TGTGCCAGCAGTGATGACCGGGGCAATGAGCAGTTCTTC
12 | - | - | TRBJ1-1 | TRBV7-8 | CASSLTHTEAFF | TGTGCCAGCAGCTTAACCCACACTGAAGCTTTCTTT
14 | - | - | TRBJ2-3 | TRBV6-2/TRBV6-3 | CASSWGTSLDTQYF | TGTGCCAGCAGCTGGGGCACTAGCTTGGATACGCAGTATTTT
16 | - | - | TRBJ2-5 | TRBV28 | CASSLLGGGEGETQYF | TGTGCCAGCAGTTTATTAGGGGGCGGGGAGGGGGAGACCCAGTACTTC
14 | - | - | TRBJ1-5 | TRBV12-3/TRBV12-4 | CASSLGTNNQPQHF | TGTGCCAGCAGTTTGGGGACGAACAATCAGCCCCAGCATTTT
15 | - | TRBD2 | TRBJ2-7 | TRBV6-5 | CASSSIAGTISEQYF | TGTGCCAGCAGTTCGATAGCGGGGACCATCTCCGAGCAGTACTTC
14 | few | TRBD1 | TRBJ2-5 | TRBV3-1 | CASNRQGFDETQYF | TGTGCCAGCAACCGACAGGGGTTCGACGAGACCCAGTACTTC
16 | - | - | TRBJ1-5 | TRBV28 | CASTPLSGTNNQPQHF | TGTGCCAGCACTCCCCTTTCGGGGACAAACAATCAGCCCCAGCATTTT
13 | - | TRBD1 | TRBJ1-1 | TRBV19 | CASFTTGGTEAFF | TGTGCCAGCTTCACGACAGGGGGCACTGAAGCTTTCTTT
17 | - | - | TRBJ1-2 | TRBV12-3/TRBV12-4 | CASRRNELRIPNYGYTF | TGTGCCAGCAGGCGCAATGAACTACGGATTCCCAACTATGGCTACACCTTC
14 | - | - | TRBJ1-2 | TRBV3-1 | CASSQDGGYYGYTF | TGTGCCAGCAGCCAAGACGGGGGTTACTATGGCTACACCTTC
13 | - | - | TRBJ2-1 | TRBV20-1 | CSARVLGLPEQFF | TGCAGTGCTAGAGTGCTAGGTCTCCCTGAGCAGTTCTTC
13 | once | - | TRBJ1-4 | TRBV28 | CASMGPGREKLFF | TGTGCCAGCATGGGACCAGGGAGGGAAAAACTGTTTTTT
16 | - | - | TRBJ2-5 | TRBV4-3 | CASSQSRAGGRETQYF | TGCGCCAGCAGCCAATCCCGGGCAGGCGGCCGGGAGACCCAGTACTTC
13 | few | - | TRBJ1-3 | TRBV7-9 | CASSFNSGNTIYF | TGTGCCAGCAGCTTTAACTCTGGAAACACCATATATTTT
18 | - | TRBD1 | TRBJ1-5 | TRBV5-1 | CASSTTGTGASFSQPQHF | TGCGCCAGCAGCACAACCGGGACAGGGGCTAGCTTCAGTCAGCCCCAGCATTTT
17 | few | - | TRBJ1-1 | TRBV20-1 | CSARGLRDWLSNTEAFF | TGCAGTGCTAGAGGCCTTCGGGACTGGCTATCAAACACTGAAGCTTTCTTT
14 | - | TRBD1 | TRBJ1-2 | TRBV10-3 | CAISAQTGGIGYTF | TGTGCCATCAGCGCCCAAACAGGGGGGATTGGCTACACCTTC
13 | - | - | TRBJ2-5 | TRBV5-1 | CASSVDHQETQYF | TGCGCCAGCAGCGTGGATCACCAAGAGACCCAGTACTTC
16 | few | - | TRBJ1-3 | TRBV4-2 | CASSQEGHPSGNTIYF | TGTGCCAGCAGCCAAGAAGGACACCCCTCTGGAAACACCATATATTTT
15 | - | - | TRBJ2-3 | TRBV6-2/TRBV6-3 | CASSSAPGGRVTQYF | TGTGCCAGCAGTTCCGCTCCCGGTGGAAGGGTTACGCAGTATTTT
16 | - | - | TRBJ2-3 | TRBV5-6 | CASTSPGKGTTDTQYF | TGTGCCAGCACCTCCCCGGGGAAAGGGACTACAGATACGCAGTATTTT
16 | - | TRBD2 | TRBJ2-5 | TRBV5-1 | CASSLERGGPQETQYF | TGCGCCAGCAGCTTGGAACGGGGGGGCCCCCAAGAGACCCAGTACTTC
15 | few | TRBD1 | TRBJ2-5 | TRBV6-5 | CASSYSMTGQETQYF | TGTGCCAGCAGTTACTCAATGACAGGGCAAGAGACCCAGTACTTC
13 | - | - | TRBJ1-1 | TRBV7-9 | CASSLPAGTEAFF | TGTGCCAGCAGCTTACCCGCGGGGACTGAAGCTTTCTTT
14 | - | - | TRBJ1-1 | TRBV20-1 | CSVRTDRSNTEAFF | TGCAGTGTTAGAACGGACAGATCGAACACTGAAGCTTTCTTT
17 | - | TRBD2 | TRBJ2-1 | TRBV5-6 | CASSLEASGGAVDEQFF | TGTGCCAGCAGCTTGGAGGCTAGCGGGGGGGCCGTGGATGAGCAGTTCTTC
16 | once | TRBD1 | TRBJ2-1 | TRBV29-1 | CSVEGIGQGSYNEQFF | TGCAGCGTTGAAGGGATAGGACAGGGCTCCTACAATGAGCAGTTCTTC
14 | - | - | TRBJ2-2 | TRBV5-5 | CASSLRGYTGELFF | TGTGCCAGCAGCTTACGCGGATACACCGGGGAGCTGTTTTTT
14 | - | - | TRBJ2-1 | TRBV19 | CATMLRGSINEQFF | TGTGCCACCATGCTCAGGGGAAGCATAAATGAGCAGTTCTTC
16 | - | TRBD2 | TRBJ2-3 | TRBV20-1 | CSASGWRGGPTDTQYF | TGCAGTGCTAGTGGGTGGCGGGGGGGTCCCACAGATACGCAGTATTTT
16 | few | TRBD1 | TRBJ2-2 | TRBV4-1 | CASSPYHRGGTGELFF | TGCGCCAGCAGCCCGTACCACAGGGGTGGGACCGGGGAGCTGTTTTTT